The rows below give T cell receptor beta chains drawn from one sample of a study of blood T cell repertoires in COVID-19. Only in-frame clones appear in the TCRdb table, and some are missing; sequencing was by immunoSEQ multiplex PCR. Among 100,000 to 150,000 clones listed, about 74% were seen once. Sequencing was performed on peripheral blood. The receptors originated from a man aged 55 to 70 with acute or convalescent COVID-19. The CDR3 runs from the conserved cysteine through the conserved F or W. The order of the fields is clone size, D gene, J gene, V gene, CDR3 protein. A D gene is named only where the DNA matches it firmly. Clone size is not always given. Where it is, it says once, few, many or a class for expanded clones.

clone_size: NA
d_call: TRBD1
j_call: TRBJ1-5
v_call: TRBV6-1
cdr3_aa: CASRDRLTGGNQPQHF

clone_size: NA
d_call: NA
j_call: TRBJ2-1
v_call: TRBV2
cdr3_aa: CASIRDFTNEQFF

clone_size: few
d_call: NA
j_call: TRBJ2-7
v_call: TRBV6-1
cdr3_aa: CASSAFGGTESSYEQYF

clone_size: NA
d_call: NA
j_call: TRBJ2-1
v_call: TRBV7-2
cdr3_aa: CASSSTTTIHEQFF

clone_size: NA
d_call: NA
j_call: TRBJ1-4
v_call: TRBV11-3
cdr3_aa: CASSLIPRDEKLFF

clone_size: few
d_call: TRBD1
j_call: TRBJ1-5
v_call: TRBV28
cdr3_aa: CASSLGQGFRQPQHF

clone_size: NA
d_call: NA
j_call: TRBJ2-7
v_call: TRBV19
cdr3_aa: CASSITGSYEQYF

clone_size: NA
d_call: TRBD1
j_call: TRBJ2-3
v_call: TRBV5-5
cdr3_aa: CASSLWGQGTDTQYF

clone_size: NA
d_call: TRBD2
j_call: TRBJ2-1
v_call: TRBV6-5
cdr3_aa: CASRSGAGGYNEQFF

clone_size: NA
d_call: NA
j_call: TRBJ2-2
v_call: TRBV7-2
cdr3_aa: CASSLGGRAGELFF

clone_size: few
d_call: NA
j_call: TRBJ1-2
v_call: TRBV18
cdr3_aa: CASSPMQGQQYYGYTF

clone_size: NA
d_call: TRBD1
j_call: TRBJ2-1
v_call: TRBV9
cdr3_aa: CASSLLQTGGKFF

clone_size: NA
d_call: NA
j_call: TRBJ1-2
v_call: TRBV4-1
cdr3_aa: CASSQGGVNYGYTF

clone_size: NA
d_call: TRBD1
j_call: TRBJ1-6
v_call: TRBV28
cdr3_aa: CATAQAGTGFSPLHF

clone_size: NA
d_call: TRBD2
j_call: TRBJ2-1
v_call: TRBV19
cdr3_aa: CASTNRAGGYNEQFF

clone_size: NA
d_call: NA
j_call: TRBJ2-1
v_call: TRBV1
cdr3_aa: CTSSGYPSGSFNEQFF

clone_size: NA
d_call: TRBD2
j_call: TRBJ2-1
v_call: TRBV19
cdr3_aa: CASSPFAGGIAHNEQFF

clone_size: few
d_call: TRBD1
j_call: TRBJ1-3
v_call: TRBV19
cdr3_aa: CASIGQAAGNTIYF

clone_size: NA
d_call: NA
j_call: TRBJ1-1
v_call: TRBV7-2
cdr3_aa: CASSPALFGATEAFF

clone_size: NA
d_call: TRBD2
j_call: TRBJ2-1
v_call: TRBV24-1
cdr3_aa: CATSDSGGSGGAYNEQFF

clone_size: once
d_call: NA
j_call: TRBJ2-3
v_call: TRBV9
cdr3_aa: CASSVGKSNYLSTDTQYF

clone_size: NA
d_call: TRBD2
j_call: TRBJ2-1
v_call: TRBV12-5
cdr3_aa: CASGPRGGTSGTTFYNEQFF

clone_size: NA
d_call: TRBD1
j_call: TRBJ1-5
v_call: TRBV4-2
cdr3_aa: CASSQGQDSQPQHF

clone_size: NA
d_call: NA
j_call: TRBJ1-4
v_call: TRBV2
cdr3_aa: CASSDRRGEKLFF

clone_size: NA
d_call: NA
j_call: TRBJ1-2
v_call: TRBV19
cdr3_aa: CASSMGQRPYGYTF

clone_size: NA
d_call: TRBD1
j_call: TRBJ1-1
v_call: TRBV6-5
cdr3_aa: CATNVGTEGTEAFF

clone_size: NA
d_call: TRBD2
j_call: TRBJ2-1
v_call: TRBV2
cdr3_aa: CASSDSGLAGANNEQFF

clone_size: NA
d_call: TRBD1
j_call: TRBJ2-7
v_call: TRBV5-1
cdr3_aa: CASSLGRRQGPYEQYF

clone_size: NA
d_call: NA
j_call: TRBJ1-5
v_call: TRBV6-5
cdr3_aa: CASIGRVNSNQPQHF

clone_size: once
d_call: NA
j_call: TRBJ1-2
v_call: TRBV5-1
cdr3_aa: CASSLGADYGYTF

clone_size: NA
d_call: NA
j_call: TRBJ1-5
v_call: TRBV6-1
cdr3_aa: CASSERESNQPQHF

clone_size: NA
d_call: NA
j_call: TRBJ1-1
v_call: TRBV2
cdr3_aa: CASRRGGNTEAFF

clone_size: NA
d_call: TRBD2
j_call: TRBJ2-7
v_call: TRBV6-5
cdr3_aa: CASKVSTNGGYEQYF

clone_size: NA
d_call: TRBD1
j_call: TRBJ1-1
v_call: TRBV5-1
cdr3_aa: CASSPRTGGANTEAFF

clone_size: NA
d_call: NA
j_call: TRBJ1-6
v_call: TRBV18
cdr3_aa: CASSPAVPRGNSPLHF

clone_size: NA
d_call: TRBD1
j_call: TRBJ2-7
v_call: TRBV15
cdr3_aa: CATSRGTGRTGEQYF

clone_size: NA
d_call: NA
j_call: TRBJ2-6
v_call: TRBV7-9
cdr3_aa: CASSFHASLGSGANVLTF

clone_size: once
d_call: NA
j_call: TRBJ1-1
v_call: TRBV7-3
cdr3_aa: CASSSQTLTRGTEAFF

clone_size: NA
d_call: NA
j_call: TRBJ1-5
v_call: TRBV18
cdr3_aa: CASSLGGYNQPQHF

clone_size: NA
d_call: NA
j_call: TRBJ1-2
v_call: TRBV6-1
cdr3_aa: CASSELSDYGYTF

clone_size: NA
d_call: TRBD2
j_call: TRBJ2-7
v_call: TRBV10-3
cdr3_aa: CAISESGGSEQYF

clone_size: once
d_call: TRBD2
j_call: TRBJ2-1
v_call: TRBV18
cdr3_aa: CASSPPVGRGVYNEQFF